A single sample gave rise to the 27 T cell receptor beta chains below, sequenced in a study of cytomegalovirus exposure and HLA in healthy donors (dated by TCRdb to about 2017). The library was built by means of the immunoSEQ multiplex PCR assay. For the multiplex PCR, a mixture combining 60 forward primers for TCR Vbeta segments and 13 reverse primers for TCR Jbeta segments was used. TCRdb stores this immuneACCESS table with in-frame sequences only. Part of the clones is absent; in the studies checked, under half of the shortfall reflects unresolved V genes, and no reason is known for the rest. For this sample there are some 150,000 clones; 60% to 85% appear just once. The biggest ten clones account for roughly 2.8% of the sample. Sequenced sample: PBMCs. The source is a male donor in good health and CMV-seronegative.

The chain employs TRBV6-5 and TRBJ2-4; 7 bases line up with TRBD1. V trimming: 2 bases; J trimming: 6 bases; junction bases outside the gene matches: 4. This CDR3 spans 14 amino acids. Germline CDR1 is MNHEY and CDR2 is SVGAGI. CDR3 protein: CASSYVRGRNIQYF. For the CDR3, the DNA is TGTGCCAGCAGTTACGTGAGGGGGCGAAACATTCAGTACTTC.

This CDR3 reads CASKWDNNEQFF. As DNA, the CDR3 is TGTGCCAGCAAATGGGACAACAATGAGCAGTTCTTC. This chain joins TRBV6-6 and TRBJ2-1; weak D call: TRBD1 (6 bases). CDR1 MNHNY and CDR2 SVGAGI come from the germline V gene (reference sequence). Trimming removed 7 bases from V and 5 bases from J, with 9 bases in between. The CDR3 contains 12 residues.

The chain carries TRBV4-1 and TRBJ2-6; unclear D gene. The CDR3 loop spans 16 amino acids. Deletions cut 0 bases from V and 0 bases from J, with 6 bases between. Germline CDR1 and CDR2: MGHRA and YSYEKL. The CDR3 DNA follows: TGCGCCAGCAGCCAAGAGTTCGGCTCTGGGGCCAACGTCCTGACTTTC. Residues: CASSQEFGSGANVLTF.

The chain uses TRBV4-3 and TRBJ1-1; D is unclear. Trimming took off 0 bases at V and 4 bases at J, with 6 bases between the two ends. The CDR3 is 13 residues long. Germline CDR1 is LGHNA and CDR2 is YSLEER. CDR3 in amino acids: CASSQDILTEAFF. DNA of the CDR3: TGCGCCAGCAGCCAAGATATTCTCACTGAAGCTTTCTTT.

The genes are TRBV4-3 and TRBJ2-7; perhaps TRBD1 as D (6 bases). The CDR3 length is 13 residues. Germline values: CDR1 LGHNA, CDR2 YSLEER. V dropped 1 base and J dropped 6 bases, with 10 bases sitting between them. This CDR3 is CASSQVGAREQYF. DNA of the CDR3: TGCGCCAGCAGCCAAGTGGGGGCCCGCGAGCAGTACTTC.

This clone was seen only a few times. CDR3 residues: CAWSVEAGRTPLHF. In DNA form, the CDR3 reads TGTGCCTGGAGTGTAGAGGCAGGGCGGACACCCCTCCACTTT. J is TRBJ1-6 and V is TRBV30; a possible D gene is TRBD1 (5 bases). The CDR3 length is 14 residues. CDR1 and CDR2 from the germline V gene are GTSNPN and SVGIG (reference sequence). The V end was cut by 0 bases, the J end by 11 bases, with 14 bases between.

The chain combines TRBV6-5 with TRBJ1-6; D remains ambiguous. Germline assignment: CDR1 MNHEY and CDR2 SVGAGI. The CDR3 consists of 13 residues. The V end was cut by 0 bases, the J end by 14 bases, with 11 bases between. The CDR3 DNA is TGTGCCAGCAGTTACTCGGAGGTTTATACCCTCCACTTT. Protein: CASSYSEVYTLHF.

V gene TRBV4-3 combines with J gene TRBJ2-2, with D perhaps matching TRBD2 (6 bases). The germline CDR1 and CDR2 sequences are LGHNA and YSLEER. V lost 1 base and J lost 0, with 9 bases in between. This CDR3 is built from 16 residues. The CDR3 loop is CASSQVGGTNTGELFF. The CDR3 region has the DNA TGCGCCAGCAGCCAAGTGGGGGGTACGAACACCGGGGAGCTGTTTTTT.

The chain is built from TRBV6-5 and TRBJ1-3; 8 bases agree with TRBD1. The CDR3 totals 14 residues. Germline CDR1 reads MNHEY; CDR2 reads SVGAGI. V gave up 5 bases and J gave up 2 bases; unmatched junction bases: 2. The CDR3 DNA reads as TGTGCCAGCAGTCCGACAGGGGCTGGAAACACCATATATTTT. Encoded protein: CASSPTGAGNTIYF.

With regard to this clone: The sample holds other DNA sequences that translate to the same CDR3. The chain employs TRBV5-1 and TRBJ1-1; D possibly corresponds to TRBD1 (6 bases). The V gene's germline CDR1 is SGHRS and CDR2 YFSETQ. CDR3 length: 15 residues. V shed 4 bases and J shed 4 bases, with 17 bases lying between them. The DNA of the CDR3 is TGCGCCAGCAGCCCTCGCCAGGGGTTAGGCACTGAAGCTTTCTTT. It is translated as CASSPRQGLGTEAFF.

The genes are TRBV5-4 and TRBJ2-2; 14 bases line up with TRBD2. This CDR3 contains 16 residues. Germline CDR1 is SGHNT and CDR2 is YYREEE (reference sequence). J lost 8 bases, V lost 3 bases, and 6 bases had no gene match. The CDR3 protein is CASSSGTSGSAGELFF. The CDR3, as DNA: TGTGCCAGCAGCTCCGGGACTAGCGGGAGTGCAGGGGAGCTGTTTTTT.

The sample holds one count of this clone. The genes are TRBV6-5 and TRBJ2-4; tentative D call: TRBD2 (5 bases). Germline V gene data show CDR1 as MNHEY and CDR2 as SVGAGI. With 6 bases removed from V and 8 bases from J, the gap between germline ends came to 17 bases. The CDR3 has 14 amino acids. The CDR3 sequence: CASRWTGSVDIQYF. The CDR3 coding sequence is TGTGCCAGCAGATGGACGGGGAGCGTTGACATTCAGTACTTC.

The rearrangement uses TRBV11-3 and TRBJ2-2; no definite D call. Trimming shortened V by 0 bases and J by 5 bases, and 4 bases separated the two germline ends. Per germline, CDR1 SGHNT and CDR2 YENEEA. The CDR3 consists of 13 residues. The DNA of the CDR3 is TGTGCCAGCAGCTTAGAGGAGACCGGGGAGCTGTTTTTT. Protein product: CASSLEETGELFF.

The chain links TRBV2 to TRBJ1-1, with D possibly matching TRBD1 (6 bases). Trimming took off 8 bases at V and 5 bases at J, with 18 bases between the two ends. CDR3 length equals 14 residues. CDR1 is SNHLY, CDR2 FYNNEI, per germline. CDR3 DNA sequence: TGTGCCAGCGCGCGTAGCAGGGGTTTTACTGAAGCTTTCTTT. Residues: CASARSRGFTEAFF.

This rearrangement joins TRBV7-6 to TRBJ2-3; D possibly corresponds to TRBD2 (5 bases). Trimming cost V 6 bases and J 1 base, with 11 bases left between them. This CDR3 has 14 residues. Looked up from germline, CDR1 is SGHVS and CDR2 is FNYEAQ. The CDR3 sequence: CASSSETGTDTQYF. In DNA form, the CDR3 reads TGTGCCAGCAGTAGCGAAACTGGCACAGATACGCAGTATTTT. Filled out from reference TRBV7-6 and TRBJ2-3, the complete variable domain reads GAGVSQSPRYKVTKRGQDVALRCDPISGHVSLYWYRQALGQGPEFLTYFNYEAQQDKSGLPNDRFSAERPEGSISTLTIQRTEQRDSAMYRCASSSETGTDTQYFGPGTRLTVL.

The CDR3 DNA reads as TGCGCCAGCAGCCTTATTGCAGGGGAAAAACTGTTTTTT. Its protein product is CASSLIAGEKLFF. The rearrangement uses TRBV5-1 and TRBJ1-4; D possibly corresponds to TRBD1 (5 bases). Germline V CDR1 and CDR2: SGHRS, YFSETQ. The CDR3 covers 13 residues. Trimming cost V 4 bases and J 8 bases, with 12 bases left between them.

The CDR3 here is CASSLWGQGGEKPEAFF. The CDR3 nucleotides read TGTGCCAGCAGTTTATGGGGACAGGGTGGGGAGAAGCCTGAAGCTTTCTTT. This rearrangement joins TRBV27 to TRBJ1-1; 9 bases match TRBD1. Germline CDR1 and CDR2: MNHEY and SMNVEV (reference sequence). Germline trimming cut 1 base from V and 6 bases from J; bases unmatched to any gene: 12. The CDR3 contains 17 residues.

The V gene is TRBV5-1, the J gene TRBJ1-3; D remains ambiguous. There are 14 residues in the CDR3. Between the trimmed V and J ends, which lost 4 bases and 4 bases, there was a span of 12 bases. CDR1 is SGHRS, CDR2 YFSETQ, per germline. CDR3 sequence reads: CASSPTAGGNTIYF. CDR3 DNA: TGCGCCAGCAGCCCCACTGCCGGGGGAAACACCATATATTTT.

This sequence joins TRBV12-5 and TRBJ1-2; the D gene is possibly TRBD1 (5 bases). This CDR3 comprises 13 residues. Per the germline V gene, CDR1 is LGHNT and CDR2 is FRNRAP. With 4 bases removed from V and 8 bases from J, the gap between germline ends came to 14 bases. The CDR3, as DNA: TGTGCTAGTGGTTCGCCGGGGGGGTGGGGCTACACCTTC. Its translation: CASGSPGGWGYTF. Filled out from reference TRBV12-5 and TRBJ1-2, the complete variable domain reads DARVTQTPRHKVTEMGQEVTMRCQPILGHNTVFWYRQTMMQGLELLAYFRNRAPLDDSGMPKDRFSAEMPDATLATLKIQPSEPRDSAVYFCASGSPGGWGYTFGSGTRLTVV.

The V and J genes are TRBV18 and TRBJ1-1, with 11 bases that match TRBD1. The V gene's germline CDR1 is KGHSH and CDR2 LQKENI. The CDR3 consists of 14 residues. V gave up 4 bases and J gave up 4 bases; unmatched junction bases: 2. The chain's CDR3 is CASSRDRGGTEAFF. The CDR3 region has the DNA TGTGCCAGCTCACGGGACAGGGGGGGCACTGAAGCTTTCTTT.

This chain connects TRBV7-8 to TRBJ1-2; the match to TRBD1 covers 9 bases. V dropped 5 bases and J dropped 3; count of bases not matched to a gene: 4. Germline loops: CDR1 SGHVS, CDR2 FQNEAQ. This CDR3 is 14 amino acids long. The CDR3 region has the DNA TGTGCCAGCAGCGGAAGACAGGGGGACTATGGCTACACCTTC. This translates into CASSGRQGDYGYTF. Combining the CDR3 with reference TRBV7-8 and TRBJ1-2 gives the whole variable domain GAGVSQSPRYKVAKRGQDVALRCDPISGHVSLFWYQQALGQGPEFLTYFQNEAQLDKSGLPSDRFFAERPEGSVSTLKIQRTQQEDSAVYLCASSGRQGDYGYTFGSGTRLTVV.

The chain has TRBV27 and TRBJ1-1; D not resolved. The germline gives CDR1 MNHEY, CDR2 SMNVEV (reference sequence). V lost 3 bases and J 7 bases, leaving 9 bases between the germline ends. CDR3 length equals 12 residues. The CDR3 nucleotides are TGTGCCAGCAGTTTGGACGGGGATGAAGCTTTCTTT. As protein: CASSLDGDEAFF.

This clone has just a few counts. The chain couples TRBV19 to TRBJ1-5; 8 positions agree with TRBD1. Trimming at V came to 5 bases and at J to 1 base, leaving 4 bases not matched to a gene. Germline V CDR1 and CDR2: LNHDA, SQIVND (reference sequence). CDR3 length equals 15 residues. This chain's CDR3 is CASSPDRGSNQPQHF. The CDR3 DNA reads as TGTGCCAGTAGTCCCGACAGGGGAAGCAATCAGCCCCAGCATTTT.

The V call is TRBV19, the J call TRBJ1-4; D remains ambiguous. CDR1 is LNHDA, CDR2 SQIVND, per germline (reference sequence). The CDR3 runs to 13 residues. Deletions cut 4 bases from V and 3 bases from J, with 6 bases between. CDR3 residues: CASSRRSNEKLFF. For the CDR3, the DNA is TGTGCCAGTAGTAGGCGGTCTAATGAAAAACTGTTTTTT.

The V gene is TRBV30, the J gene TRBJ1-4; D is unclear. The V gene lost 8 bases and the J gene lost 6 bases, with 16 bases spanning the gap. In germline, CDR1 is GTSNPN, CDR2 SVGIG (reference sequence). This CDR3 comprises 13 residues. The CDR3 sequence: CAAAFGGHEKLFF. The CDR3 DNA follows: TGTGCCGCAGCATTTGGAGGGCATGAAAAACTGTTTTTT.

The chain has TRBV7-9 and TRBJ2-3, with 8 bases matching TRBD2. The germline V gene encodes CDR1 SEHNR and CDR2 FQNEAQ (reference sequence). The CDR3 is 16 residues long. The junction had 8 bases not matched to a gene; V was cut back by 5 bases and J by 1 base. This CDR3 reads CASSARTSRGTDTQYF. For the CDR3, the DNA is TGTGCCAGCAGCGCTCGGACTAGCCGCGGCACAGATACGCAGTATTTT.

This CDR3 is CASSLAANTGELFF. For the CDR3, the DNA is TGTGCCAGCTCACTGGCAGCGAACACCGGGGAGCTGTTTTTT. V gene TRBV18 combines with J gene TRBJ2-2; the D is unclear. V lost 4 bases and J lost 0, with 6 bases in between. Looked up from germline, CDR1 is KGHSH and CDR2 is LQKENI. The CDR3 length is 14 residues.